Reported below is one T cell receptor beta chain. No antigen is known for it. The data are from a study of cytomegalovirus exposure and HLA in healthy donors. Study results and caveats: Three of the chains that were CMV-associated were confirmed in vitro to be specific for CMV antigens.

Using immunoSEQ multiplex PCR, the repertoire was profiled, and TCRdb retains in-frame clones only, with some absent. The table lists about 360,000 clones, around 86% of them singletons. Looked up from germline, CDR1 is SGHAT and CDR2 is FQNNGV. This CDR3 is 15 amino acids long. J lost 5 bases, V lost 4 bases, and 5 bases had no gene match. This TCR was recovered from a woman younger than 30 in good health and CMV-seronegative. V usage is TRBV11-2 and J usage is TRBJ2-5, with 12 bases aligning to TRBD2. The sample was PBMCs. As DNA, the CDR3 is TGTGCCAGCAGCTCTCTAGCGGGGGGGCCTGAGACCCAGTACTTC. Residues: CASSSLAGGPETQYF.